A single sample is the source of the 5 T cell receptor beta chains below, sequenced in a study of blood T cell repertoires in COVID-19. This table comes from immunoSEQ multiplex PCR, and its TCRdb copy is limited to in-frame clones, with some not included. The sample holds under 200,000 clones, around 90% seen once. Sequencing was performed on peripheral blood. All receptors come from a man between 50 and 59 years old with acute or convalescent COVID-19.

The chain couples TRBV6-2 or TRBV6-3 to TRBJ1-3, with D uncertain. CDR1 MNHEY and CDR2 SVGEGT come from the germline V gene. The ends were cut back, 0 bases at V and 0 bases at J, with 9 bases in the middle. The CDR3 covers 16 residues. CDR3 residues: CASSYSGHLSGNTIYF. CDR3 DNA sequence: TGTGCCAGCAGTTACTCGGGCCACCTCTCTGGAAACACCATATATTTT.

This rearrangement joins TRBV18 to TRBJ2-3; no definite D call. V was cut by 3 bases and J by 6 bases, with 7 bases left in between. The CDR3 runs to 12 residues. Germline V gene data show CDR1 as KGHSH and CDR2 as LQKENI. The CDR3 sequence: CASSPDGDTQYF. For the CDR3, the DNA is TGTGCCAGCTCACCTGACGGGGATACGCAGTATTTT. The full variable domain, its missing parts supplied by reference TRBV18 and TRBJ2-3, is NAGVMQNPRHLVRRRGQEARLRCSPMKGHSHVYWYRQLPEEGLKFMVYLQKENIIDESGMPKERFSAEFPKEGPSILRIQQVVRGDSAAYFCASSPDGDTQYFGPGTRLTVL.

V and J are TRBV19 and TRBJ2-1; no reliable D call. The V gene's germline CDR1 is LNHDA and CDR2 SQIVND (reference sequence). The germline V and J ends were trimmed by 5 bases and 8 bases, with 7 bases remaining between them. The CDR3 spans 11 residues. CDR3 nucleotide sequence: TGTGCCAGTAGTTTATTAGATGAGCAGTTCTTC. Translating gives CASSLLDEQFF.

DNA for the CDR3: TGTGCCAGCAGCCCCAGGACAGCGGGGGTCGGGAACACCATATATTTT. This sequence encodes CASSPRTAGVGNTIYF. This chain links TRBV5-5 with TRBJ1-3, with TRBD1 as a possible D gene (6 bases). The germline gives CDR1 SGHKS, CDR2 YYEKEE (reference sequence). The V end was cut by 4 bases, the J end by 7 bases, with 21 bases between. CDR3 length: 16 residues.

This clone was detected a few times. This chain links TRBV19 with TRBJ1-5, with 11 bases lining up with TRBD1. CDR3 length: 16 amino acids. Germline V gives CDR1 LNHDA, CDR2 SQIVND (reference sequence). The V segment lost 5 bases and the J segment 1 base; nucleotides outside the gene matches: 4. The CDR3 protein is CASSGQGAISNQPQHF. In DNA, the CDR3 is TGTGCCAGTAGTGGACAGGGGGCTATAAGCAATCAGCCCCAGCATTTT.